The sequence of this T cell receptor beta chain was determined in a study of blood T cell repertoires in COVID-19 (TCRdb year 2020). Some background on the complete study: Collaborator samples came from the United States, Italy and Spain and covered acute and convalescent phases of COVID-19. The material from the prospective study consisted of cDNA or gDNA derived from T cells, B-cell-depleted T cells, or PBMCs. Deeply sampled blood TCRbeta repertoires from subjects exposed to, actively infected with, or recovered from COVID-19 were included in the dataset. The repertoires were released in a freely available public database meant as a resource for research on the immune response to SARS-CoV-2. The samples were drawn from two sources: the first 160 participants of the ongoing ImmuneRACE study, and 1,000 to 1,500 subjects contributed by 6 global collaborators. Nearly every sample came with metadata listing a de-identified subject ID, COVID-19 status, age in years and sex. Where available, HLA class I and class II types were obtained from metadata supplied by the sample provider rather than from assay-based typing.

TCRbeta CDR3 regions were amplified from genomic DNA by means of the immunoSEQ Assay, a bias-controlled multiplex PCR. Turning to the authors' computational methods: Nucleated cell counts per sample were estimated from amplification of reference gene primers within the assay. To quantify the absolute abundance of each unique TCRbeta CDR3 rearrangement, sequence reads were collapsed and filtered. For each sample, productive Simpson clonality was calculated by taking the square root of Simpson's diversity index across productive rearrangements. TCRdb took this table from immuneACCESS and kept in-frame rearrangements with V and J called. Such tables lack part of the clones; where checked against another copy, unresolved V genes explain under half of the gap, and the rest is unexplained. The V and J calls and clone size were taken over from that table, and D and trimming were inferred from the DNA. Recorded for this sample are 110,000 to 150,000 clones; about 87% of them occurred a single time. About 1.7% of the sample is held by the ten biggest clonotypes.

Study-level results and caveats: How much clinical and demographic metadata was included differed by source and by participant, and the metadata was provided uncurated.

The collaborating institutions used their own protocols to collect whole blood in K2EDTA tubes. For TCRbeta analysis, collaborators shipped samples as frozen whole blood, isolated PBMCs, or DNA extracted from either of those sample types. Details on this clone: Its antigen specificity is not known. No quality values exist for individual bases; no much larger clone is one base distant.

The germline V gene specifies MNHEY as CDR1 and SVGAGI as CDR2. The cysteine opens and the phenylalanine closes a CDR3 of 15 amino acids. Only CDR3 DNA remains: 45 bases, in frame from the first base. The trim is 2 bases for V and 3 bases for J, with a gap of 12 bases between the germline ends. The source of this sequence is a woman in her forties or fifties with acute or convalescent COVID-19. This receptor chain uses TRBV6-5 and TRBJ2-3; the D region possibly corresponds to TRBD2 (5 bases align). Sequencing was performed on peripheral blood. CDR3 sequence: CASSYTDSPTDTQYF. The bases are TGTGCCAGCAGTTACACGGACTCCCCGACAGATACGCAGTATTTT.